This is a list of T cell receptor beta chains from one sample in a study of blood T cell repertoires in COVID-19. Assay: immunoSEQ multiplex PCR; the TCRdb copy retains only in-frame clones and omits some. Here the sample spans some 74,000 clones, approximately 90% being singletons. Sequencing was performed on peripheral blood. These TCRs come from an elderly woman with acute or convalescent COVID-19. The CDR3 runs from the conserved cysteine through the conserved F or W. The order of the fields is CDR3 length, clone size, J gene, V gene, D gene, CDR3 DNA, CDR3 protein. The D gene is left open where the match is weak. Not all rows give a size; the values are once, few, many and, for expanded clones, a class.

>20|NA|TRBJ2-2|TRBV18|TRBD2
TGTGCCAGCTCACCTATATCCGGGACTAGCGGGGTCGCAAGGACCGGGGAGCTGTTTTTT
CASSPISGTSGVARTGELFF
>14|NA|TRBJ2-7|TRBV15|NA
TGTGCCACCAGCAGAGATACCGGGGACTACGAGCAGTACTTC
CATSRDTGDYEQYF
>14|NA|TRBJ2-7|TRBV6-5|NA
TGTGCCAGCAGTTCGAGAGACCGGGGCTACGAGCAGTACTTC
CASSSRDRGYEQYF
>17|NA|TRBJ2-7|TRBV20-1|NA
TGCAGTGCTAGTCGAGGAGGGACTCGAGGAAGAGACTACGAGCAGTACTTC
CSASRGGTRGRDYEQYF
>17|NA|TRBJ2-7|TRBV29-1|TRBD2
TGCAGCGCCGCCCGGAGGGCGGGAGCCGCGAGCTCCTACGAGCAGTACTTC
CSAARRAGAASSYEQYF
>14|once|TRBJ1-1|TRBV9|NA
TGTGCCAGCAGCGTAGACTCGGTCAACACTGAAGCTTTCTTT
CASSVDSVNTEAFF
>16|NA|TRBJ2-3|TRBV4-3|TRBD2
TGCGCCAGCAGCCAAGATAGCGGGCCCGGCACAGATACGCAGTATTTT
CASSQDSGPGTDTQYF
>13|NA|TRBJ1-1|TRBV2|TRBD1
TGTGCCAGCAATGACAGGGCCGGCACTGAAGCTTTCTTT
CASNDRAGTEAFF
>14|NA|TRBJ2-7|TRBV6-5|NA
TGTGCCAGCAGTTCCCCGGGCGGGCTCAACGAGCAGTACTTC
CASSSPGGLNEQYF
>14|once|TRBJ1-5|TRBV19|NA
TGTGCCAGTAATCTGGACAGAAGGGCTCAGCCCCAGCATTTT
CASNLDRRAQPQHF
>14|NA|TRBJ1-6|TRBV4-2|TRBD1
TGTGCCAGCAGGCGGACAGGGGATAATTCACCCCTCCACTTT
CASRRTGDNSPLHF
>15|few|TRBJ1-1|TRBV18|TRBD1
TGTGCCAGCTCACCGGGACAGGGAGGGAACACTGAAGCTTTCTTT
CASSPGQGGNTEAFF
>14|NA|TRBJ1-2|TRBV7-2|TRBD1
TGTGCCAGCAGCTTATTTCGGACAGGCTATGGCTACACCTTC
CASSLFRTGYGYTF
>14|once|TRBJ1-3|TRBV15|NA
TGTGCCACCAGCAGAGCCCCGGGAGGAGGCCCCATATATTTT
CATSRAPGGGPIYF
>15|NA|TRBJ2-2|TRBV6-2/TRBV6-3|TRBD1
TGTGCCAGCAGTTTCAGGGGGTCAGGCACCGGGGAGCTGTTTTTT
CASSFRGSGTGELFF
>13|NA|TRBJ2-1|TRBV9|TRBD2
TGTGCCAGCACAGCGGGAGGGAACAATGAGCAGTTCTTC
CASTAGGNNEQFF
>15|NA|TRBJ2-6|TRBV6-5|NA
TGTGCCAGCCAGGCGTCCCACTCTGGGGCCAACGTCCTGACTTTC
CASQASHSGANVLTF
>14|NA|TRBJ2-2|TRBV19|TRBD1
TGTGCCATTTTCCGGGACAGGGCGGACGGGGAGCTGTTTTTT
CAIFRDRADGELFF
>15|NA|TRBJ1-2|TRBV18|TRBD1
TGTGCCAGCTCATCCCTCGGACAGGGTGACTATGGCTACACCTTC
CASSSLGQGDYGYTF
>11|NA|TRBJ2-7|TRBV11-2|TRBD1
TGTGCCAGCTTGGACAGGGGCGAGCAGTACTTC
CASLDRGEQYF
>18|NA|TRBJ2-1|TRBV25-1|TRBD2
TGTGCCAGCAGTGAACAGGAGATAGGACTAGCGGGAGCATGGGAGCAGTTCTTC
CASSEQEIGLAGAWEQFF
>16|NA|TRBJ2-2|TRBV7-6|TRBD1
TGTGCCAGCAGCTTAGGGACAGGGGGCTCCGCCGGGGAGCTGTTTTTT
CASSLGTGGSAGELFF